Each of the 15 T cell receptor beta chains below was sequenced from the same sample in a study of identical twins. TCRdb called the 5' RACE reads again in MiXCR, with one record for every CDR3 protein. The data show under 800,000 distinct CDR3 sequences, with approximately 22% seen just once and roughly 4.3% held by the top ten. Separately, the same data were catalogued under a study of T cells expressing NK-cell markers.

The sample was PBMCs. These receptors were obtained from a woman aged 18-29 years in good health.

This clonotype was recorded a few times. The chain couples TRBV20-1 to TRBJ1-1; 8 bases are a match to TRBD1. V lost 3 bases, J lost 0 bases, and 12 bases stayed unmatched. The CDR3 has 17 amino acids. Germline loops: CDR1 DFQATT, CDR2 SNEGSKA (reference sequence). The DNA for the CDR3 is TGCAGTGCTAGGGGACAGGTCCAGATCTTCATGAACACTGAAGCTTTCTTT. It encodes CSARGQVQIFMNTEAFF.

This clonotype was counted a few times. The CDR3 sequence is CASSQDTPFGNRLNYNEQFF. The CDR3 DNA reads TGCGCCAGCAGCCAAGACACCCCATTTGGTAATCGTTTAAACTACAATGAGCAGTTCTTC. V gene TRBV4-3 combines with J gene TRBJ2-1; D is unclear. Germline V CDR1 and CDR2: LGHNA, YSLEER. The CDR3 runs to 20 residues. V gave up 0 bases and J gave up 3 bases, with 24 bases separating them.

This clonotype was seen repeatedly, ten times or more. J is TRBJ2-1 and V is TRBV12-3 or TRBV12-4; TRBD1 matches at 10 bases. With 5 bases clipped from V and 7 bases from J, the junction kept 8 bases outside the gene matches. The CDR3 totals 15 residues. CDR3: CASSPGQGLGNEQFF. CDR3 DNA: TGTGCCAGCAGTCCGGGACAGGGGCTAGGAAATGAGCAGTTCTTC.

The gene calls are TRBV7-2 and TRBJ2-4; perhaps TRBD2 as D (5 bases). This CDR3 region has 17 residues. Germline lookup yields CDR1 SGHTA and CDR2 FQGNSA. Trimming left V 0 bases short and J 7 bases short, with 19 bases between. CDR3 coding DNA: TGTGCCAGCAGCTTAGCGCTCGCTAGCTCTAGGGAGAACATTCAGTACTTC. Protein sequence: CASSLALASSRENIQYF.

The gene calls are TRBV18 and TRBJ2-7; no definite D call. Trimming took 2 bases from V and 6 from J, leaving 17 bases between them. The CDR3 loop spans 15 amino acids. Germline V CDR1 and CDR2: KGHSH, LQKENI. In DNA form, the CDR3 reads TGTGCCAGCTCACCAAATGTAGTTCTTATTGGCGAGCAGTACTTC. It specifies CASSPNVVLIGEQYF.

This clonotype appeared many times. The chain uses TRBV10-3 and TRBJ2-7; the D gene is possibly TRBD1 (5 bases). CDR1 and CDR2 from the germline V gene are ENHRY and SYGVKD. V was shortened by 6 bases and J by 3 bases, with 6 bases between the two germline ends. The CDR3 extends over 11 amino acids. Written as DNA, the CDR3 is TGTGCCATCAGAGACAGCTACGAGCAGTACTTC. Its translation: CAIRDSYEQYF.

V usage is TRBV6-1 and J usage is TRBJ2-1, with a possible D match to TRBD1 (5 bases). CDR1 and CDR2 from the germline V gene are MNHNS and SASEGT. The CDR3 has 14 residues. The V gene lost 2 bases and the J gene lost 7 bases, with 12 bases spanning the gap. The CDR3 here is CASSENRRVNEQFF. The CDR3 DNA sequence: TGTGCCAGCAGTGAAAATCGCAGGGTTAATGAGCAGTTCTTC.

This rearrangement joins TRBV5-1 to TRBJ2-5, with TRBD2 identical over 7 bases. Germline trimming cut 0 bases from V and 0 bases from J; bases unmatched to any gene: 2. CDR1 and CDR2 (germline): SGHRS, YFSETQ. The CDR3 runs to 15 residues. The CDR3 sequence is CASSLASGNQETQYF. The CDR3 DNA sequence: TGCGCCAGCAGCTTGGCTAGCGGAAACCAAGAGACCCAGTACTTC.

This clonotype has more than one count but fewer than ten. V and J are TRBV12-3 or TRBV12-4 and TRBJ1-5; D perhaps matches TRBD1 (5 bases). This CDR3 contains 14 residues. V lost 3 bases and J lost 9, with 15 bases in between. CDR3 region: CASSFWGKIMPQHF. The CDR3 nucleotides read TGTGCCAGCAGTTTTTGGGGGAAGATCATGCCCCAGCATTTT.

This clonotype has a handful of counts. The rearrangement uses TRBV15 and TRBJ2-3, with D unclear. Germline values: CDR1 LNHNV, CDR2 YYDKDF (reference sequence). V gave up 9 bases and J gave up 1 base, with 14 bases separating them. The CDR3 totals 14 residues. The CDR3 bases are TGTGCCACGAGTCTCCGGACGGGCACAGATACGCAGTATTTT. Residues: CATSLRTGTDTQYF.

J is TRBJ2-3 and V is TRBV7-2; D is undetermined. The CDR3 spans 16 residues. From germline, CDR1 is SGHTA and CDR2 FQGNSA. V gave up 1 base and J gave up 0 bases, with 11 bases separating them. In DNA form, the CDR3 reads TGTGCCAGCAGCTTAGTGGCCGGAACTAGCACAGATACGCAGTATTTT. Translation gives CASSLVAGTSTDTQYF. The whole variable domain, remainder taken from reference TRBV7-2 and TRBJ2-3, is GAGVSQSPSNKVTEKGKDVELRCDPISGHTALYWYRQSLGQGLEFLIYFQGNSAPDKSGLPSDRFSAERTGGSVSTLTIQRTQQEDSAVYLCASSLVAGTSTDTQYFGPGTRLTVL.

The chain has TRBV7-9 and TRBJ2-3; D is ambiguous. Germline CDR1 reads SEHNR; CDR2 reads FQNEAQ (reference sequence). The CDR3 extends over 13 amino acids. Deletions cut 7 bases from V and 1 base from J, with 9 bases between. Here the CDR3 reads CASTPPRTDTQYF. The CDR3 DNA reads TGTGCCAGCACCCCCCCCCGCACAGATACGCAGTATTTT.

V and J are TRBV5-1 and TRBJ2-3; 13 bases match TRBD2. Germline CDR1 SGHRS, CDR2 YFSETQ. V shed 4 bases, J shed 6 bases, and the junction held 5 bases outside the gene matches. The CDR3 length is 15 residues. This CDR3 reads CASSKGLAGWDTQYF. The CDR3 bases are TGCGCCAGCAGCAAGGGACTAGCGGGATGGGATACGCAGTATTTT.

This clonotype was recorded at least ten times. The chain is built from TRBV20-1 and TRBJ2-7, with D possibly matching TRBD1 (5 bases). The CDR3 sequence is 13 residues long. Germline V lookup: CDR1 DFQATT, CDR2 SNEGSKA (reference sequence). V lost 5 bases and J 4 bases, leaving 15 bases between the germline ends. CDR3 residues: CSALRGNQYEQYF. In DNA, the CDR3 is TGCAGTGCTCTTAGGGGAAACCAATACGAGCAGTACTTC.

At least ten counts were recorded for this clonotype. This chain joins TRBV12-3 or TRBV12-4 and TRBJ2-7, with D perhaps TRBD2 (7 bases). Trimming took 2 bases from V and 5 from J, leaving 10 bases between them. This CDR3 is 13 amino acids long. The CDR3 reads CASSLRGGDEQYF. Here the CDR3 DNA reads TGTGCCAGCAGTTTAAGGGGGGGGGACGAGCAGTACTTC.